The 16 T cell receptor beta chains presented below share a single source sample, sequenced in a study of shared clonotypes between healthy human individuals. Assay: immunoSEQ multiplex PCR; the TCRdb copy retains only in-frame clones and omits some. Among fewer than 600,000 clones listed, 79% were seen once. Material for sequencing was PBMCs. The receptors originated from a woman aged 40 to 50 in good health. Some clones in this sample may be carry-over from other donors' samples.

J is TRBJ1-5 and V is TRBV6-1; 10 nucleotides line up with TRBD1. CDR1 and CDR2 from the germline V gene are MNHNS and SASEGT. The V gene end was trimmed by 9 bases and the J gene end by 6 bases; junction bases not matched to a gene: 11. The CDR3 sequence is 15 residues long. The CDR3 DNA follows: TGTGCCAGTAGGGCCGGGACAGGGGAGTCTCAGCCCCAGCATTTT. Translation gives CASRAGTGESQPQHF.

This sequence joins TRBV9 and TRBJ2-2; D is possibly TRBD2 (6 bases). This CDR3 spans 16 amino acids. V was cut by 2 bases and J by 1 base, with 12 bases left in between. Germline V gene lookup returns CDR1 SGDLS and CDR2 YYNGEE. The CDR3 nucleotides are TGTGCCAGCAGCGTCCAAACTAGCAGGAACACCGGGGAGCTGTTTTTT. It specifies CASSVQTSRNTGELFF.

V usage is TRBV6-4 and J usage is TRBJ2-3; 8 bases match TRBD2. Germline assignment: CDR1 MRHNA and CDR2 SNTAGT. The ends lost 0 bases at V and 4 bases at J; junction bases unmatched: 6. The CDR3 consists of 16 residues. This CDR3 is CASSDSAAGGPDTQYF. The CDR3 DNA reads TGTGCCAGCAGTGACTCCGCCGCGGGGGGCCCAGATACGCAGTATTTT.

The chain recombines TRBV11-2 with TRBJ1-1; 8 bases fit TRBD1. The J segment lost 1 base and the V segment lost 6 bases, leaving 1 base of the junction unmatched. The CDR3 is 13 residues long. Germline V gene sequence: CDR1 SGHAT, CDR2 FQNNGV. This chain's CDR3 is CASRGTGNTEAFF. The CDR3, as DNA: TGTGCCAGCAGGGGGACAGGGAACACTGAAGCTTTCTTT.

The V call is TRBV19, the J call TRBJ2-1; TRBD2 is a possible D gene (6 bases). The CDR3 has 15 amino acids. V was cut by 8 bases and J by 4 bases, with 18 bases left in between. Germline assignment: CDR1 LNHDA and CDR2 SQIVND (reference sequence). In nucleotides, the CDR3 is TGTGCCAGTCAAACCCTGGGGGGAATTTACAATGAGCAGTTCTTC. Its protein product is CASQTLGGIYNEQFF.

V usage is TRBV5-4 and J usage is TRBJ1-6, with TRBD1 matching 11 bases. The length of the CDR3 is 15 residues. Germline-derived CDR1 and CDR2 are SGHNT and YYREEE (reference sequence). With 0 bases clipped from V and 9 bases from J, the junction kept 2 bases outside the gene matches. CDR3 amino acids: CASSLEGQGVSPLHF. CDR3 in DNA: TGTGCCAGCAGCTTGGAGGGACAGGGGGTTTCACCCCTCCACTTT.

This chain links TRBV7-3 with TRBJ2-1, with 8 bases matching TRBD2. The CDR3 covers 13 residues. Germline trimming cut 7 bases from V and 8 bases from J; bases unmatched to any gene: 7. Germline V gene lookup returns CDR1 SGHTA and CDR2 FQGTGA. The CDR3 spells CASTQRGSDEQFF. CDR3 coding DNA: TGTGCCAGCACCCAGCGGGGGAGCGATGAGCAGTTCTTC. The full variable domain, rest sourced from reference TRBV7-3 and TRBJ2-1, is GAGVSQTPSNKVTEKGKYVELRCDPISGHTALYWYRQSLGQGPEFLIYFQGTGAADDSGLPNDRFFAVRPEGSVSTLKIQRTERGDSAVYLCASTQRGSDEQFFGPGTRLTVL.

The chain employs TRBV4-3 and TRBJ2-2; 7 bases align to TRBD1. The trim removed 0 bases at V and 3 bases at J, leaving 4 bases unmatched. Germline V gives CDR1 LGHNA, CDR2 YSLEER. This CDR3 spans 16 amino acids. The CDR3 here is CASSQDIGGDTGELFF. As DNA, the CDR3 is TGCGCCAGCAGCCAAGATATAGGGGGCGACACCGGGGAGCTGTTTTTT.

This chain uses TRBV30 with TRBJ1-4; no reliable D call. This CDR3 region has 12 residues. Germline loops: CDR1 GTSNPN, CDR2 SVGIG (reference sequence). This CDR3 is CAVRLMDEKLFF. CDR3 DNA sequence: TGTGCTGTGAGGCTTATGGATGAAAAACTGTTTTTT.

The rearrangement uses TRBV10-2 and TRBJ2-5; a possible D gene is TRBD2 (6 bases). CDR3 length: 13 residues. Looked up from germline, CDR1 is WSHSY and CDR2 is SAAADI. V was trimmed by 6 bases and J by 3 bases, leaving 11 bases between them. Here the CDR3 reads CASSRLEEETQYF. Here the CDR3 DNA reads TGCGCCAGCAGCAGACTAGAGGAAGAGACCCAGTACTTC.

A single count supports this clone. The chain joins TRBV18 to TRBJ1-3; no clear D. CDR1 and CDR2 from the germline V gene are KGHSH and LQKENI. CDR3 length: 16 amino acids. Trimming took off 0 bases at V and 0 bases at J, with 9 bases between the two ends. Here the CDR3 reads CASSPPRESSGNTIYF. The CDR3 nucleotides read TGTGCCAGCTCACCACCGAGGGAGAGCTCTGGAAACACCATATATTTT.

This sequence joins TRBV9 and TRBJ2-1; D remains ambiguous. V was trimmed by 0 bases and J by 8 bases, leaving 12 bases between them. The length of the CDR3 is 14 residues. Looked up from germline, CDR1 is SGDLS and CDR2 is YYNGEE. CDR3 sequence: CASSVAGPSDEQFF. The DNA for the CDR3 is TGTGCCAGCAGCGTAGCTGGCCCTTCGGATGAGCAGTTCTTC.

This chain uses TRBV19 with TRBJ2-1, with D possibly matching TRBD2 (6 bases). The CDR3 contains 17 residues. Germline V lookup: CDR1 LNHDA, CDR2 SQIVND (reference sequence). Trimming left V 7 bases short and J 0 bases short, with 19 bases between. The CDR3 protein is CASTLGPSDGSYNEQFF. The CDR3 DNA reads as TGTGCCAGTACTCTGGGGCCTAGCGATGGCTCCTACAATGAGCAGTTCTTC.

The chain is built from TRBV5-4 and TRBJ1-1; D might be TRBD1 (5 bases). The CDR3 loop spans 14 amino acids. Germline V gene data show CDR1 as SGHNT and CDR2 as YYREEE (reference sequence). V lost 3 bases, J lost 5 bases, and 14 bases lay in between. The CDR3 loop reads CASSSATVRTEAFF. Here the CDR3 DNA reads TGTGCCAGCAGCTCGGCGACAGTGAGGACTGAAGCTTTCTTT.

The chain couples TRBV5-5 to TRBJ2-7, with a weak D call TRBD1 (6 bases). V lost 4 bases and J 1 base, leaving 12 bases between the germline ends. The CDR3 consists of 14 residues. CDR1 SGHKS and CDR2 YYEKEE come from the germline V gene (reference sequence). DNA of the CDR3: TGTGCCAGCAGCCCACTGGACAGTTCCTACGAGCAGTACTTC. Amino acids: CASSPLDSSYEQYF.

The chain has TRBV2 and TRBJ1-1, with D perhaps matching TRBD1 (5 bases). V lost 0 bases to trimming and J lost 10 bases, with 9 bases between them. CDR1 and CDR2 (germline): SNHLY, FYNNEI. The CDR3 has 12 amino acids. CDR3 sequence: CASSEAGQLAFF. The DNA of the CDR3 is TGTGCCAGCAGTGAAGCGGGGCAGTTAGCTTTCTTT.